This T cell receptor (beta chain) was retrieved from a study of tumor and adjacent non-tumor tissue in lung cancer. Study summary: There were some 11 adenocarcinoma, a couple of squamous cell carcinoma and 1 small cell lung cancer cases. The patients, around 11 men and five or six women, were about 31 to 80 with stage I to III disease.

Worth noting for this clonotype: The conserved final phenylalanine or tryptophan is absent from the CDR3, which likely points to a read error.

No cell sorting was done before RNA was extracted from the tissue. The library came from three nested PCR rounds adapted from ARM-PCR protocols. MiXCR, run by TCRdb on the multiplex PCR reads, gives a single entry per CDR3 protein. The sample carries 68,000 or so distinct CDR3 sequences, roughly three fifths recorded once. Germline V gives CDR1 SGHAT, CDR2 FQNNGV. The CDR3 spans 15 residues. Material: lung tumor tissue. The chain recombines TRBV11-2 with TRBJ1-1; the D is unclear. The sequence was collected from a man aged 50 to 59 with non-small cell lung cancer. CDR3 nucleotides: TGTGCAGGCAGCTTCTCGAGTAATTTAGACACTGAAGCTTTCCTT. Translated: CAGSFSSNLDTEAFL.